This T cell receptor beta chain comes out of a study of blood T cell repertoires in COVID-19. Germline assignment: CDR1 SGHRS and CDR2 YFSETQ. CDR3 length equals 16 residues. TCRdb keeps only in-frame clones here, not all; method: immunoSEQ multiplex PCR. The sample shows about 240,000 clones, about 83% of them seen only once. With respect to this clone: At one of its ends the junction is not consistent with the germline gene, which may arise from a read error.

Sequencing used peripheral blood. The chain combines TRBV5-1 with TRBJ2-3, with 8 bases identical to TRBD1. The clonotype comes from an elderly man with acute or convalescent COVID-19. The CDR3 coding sequence is TGCGCCAGCAGCTTGTATGGGGAGATCGGGACAGGTACGCAGTATTTT. Encoded protein: CASSLYGEIGTGTQYF.